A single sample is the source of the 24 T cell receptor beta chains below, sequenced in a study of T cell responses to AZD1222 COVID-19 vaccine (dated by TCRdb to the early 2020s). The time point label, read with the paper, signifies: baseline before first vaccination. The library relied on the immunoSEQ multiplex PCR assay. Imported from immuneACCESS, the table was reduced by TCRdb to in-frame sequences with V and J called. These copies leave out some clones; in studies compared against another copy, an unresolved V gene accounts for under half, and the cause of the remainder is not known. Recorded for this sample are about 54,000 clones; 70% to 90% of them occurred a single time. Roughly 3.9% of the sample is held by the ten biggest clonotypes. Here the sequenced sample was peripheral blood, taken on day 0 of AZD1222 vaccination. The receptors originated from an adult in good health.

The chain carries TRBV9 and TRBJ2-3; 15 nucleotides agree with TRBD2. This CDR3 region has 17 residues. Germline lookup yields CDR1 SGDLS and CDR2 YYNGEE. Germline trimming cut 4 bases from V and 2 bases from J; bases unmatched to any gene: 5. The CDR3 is CASSRGLAGGVTDTQYF. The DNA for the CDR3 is TGTGCCAGCAGCAGGGGACTAGCGGGGGGTGTCACAGATACGCAGTATTTT.

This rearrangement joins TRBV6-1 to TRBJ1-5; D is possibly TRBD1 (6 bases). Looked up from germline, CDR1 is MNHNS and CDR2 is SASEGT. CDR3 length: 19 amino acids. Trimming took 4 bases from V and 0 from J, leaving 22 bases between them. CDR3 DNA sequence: TGTGCCAGCAGTGCCCCCGGGACACCGATAGAGGTTAGCAATCAGCCCCAGCATTTT. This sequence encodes CASSAPGTPIEVSNQPQHF.

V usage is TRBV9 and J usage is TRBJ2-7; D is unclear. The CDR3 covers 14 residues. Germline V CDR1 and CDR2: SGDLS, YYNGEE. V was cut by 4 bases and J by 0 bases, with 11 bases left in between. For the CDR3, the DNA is TGTGCCAGCAGCTCCCTCTTAAGCTCCTACGAGCAGTACTTC. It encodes CASSSLLSSYEQYF.

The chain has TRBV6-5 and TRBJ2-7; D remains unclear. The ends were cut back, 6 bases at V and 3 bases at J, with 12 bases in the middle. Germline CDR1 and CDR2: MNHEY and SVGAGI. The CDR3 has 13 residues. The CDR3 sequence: CASSRPGYYEQYF. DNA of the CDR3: TGTGCCAGCAGCCGCCCTGGGTACTACGAGCAGTACTTC.

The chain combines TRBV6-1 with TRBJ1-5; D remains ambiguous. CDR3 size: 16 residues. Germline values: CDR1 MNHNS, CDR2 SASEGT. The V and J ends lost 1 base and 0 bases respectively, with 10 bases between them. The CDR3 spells CASSEVTAYSNQPQHF. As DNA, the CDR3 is TGTGCCAGCAGTGAAGTAACAGCGTATAGCAATCAGCCCCAGCATTTT.

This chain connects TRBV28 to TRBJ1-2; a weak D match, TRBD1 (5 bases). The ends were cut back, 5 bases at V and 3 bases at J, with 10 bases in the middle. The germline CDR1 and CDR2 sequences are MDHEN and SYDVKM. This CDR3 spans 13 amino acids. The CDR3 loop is CASSKAGDYGYTF. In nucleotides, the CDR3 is TGTGCCAGCAGTAAGGCGGGGGACTATGGCTACACCTTC.

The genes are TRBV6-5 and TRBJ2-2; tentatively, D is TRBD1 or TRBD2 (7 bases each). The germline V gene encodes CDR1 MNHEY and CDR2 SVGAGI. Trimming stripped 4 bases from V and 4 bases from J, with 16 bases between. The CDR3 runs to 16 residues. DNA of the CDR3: TGTGCCAGCAGTTGGACAACAGGGGAGGGCACCGGGGAGCTGTTTTTT. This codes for CASSWTTGEGTGELFF.

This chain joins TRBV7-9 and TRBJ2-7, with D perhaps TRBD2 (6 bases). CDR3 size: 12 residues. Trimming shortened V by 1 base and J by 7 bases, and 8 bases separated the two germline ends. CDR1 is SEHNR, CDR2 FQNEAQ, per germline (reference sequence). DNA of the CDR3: TGTGCCAGCAGCTTAGTTGGGAGGGAGCAGTACTTC. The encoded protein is CASSLVGREQYF.

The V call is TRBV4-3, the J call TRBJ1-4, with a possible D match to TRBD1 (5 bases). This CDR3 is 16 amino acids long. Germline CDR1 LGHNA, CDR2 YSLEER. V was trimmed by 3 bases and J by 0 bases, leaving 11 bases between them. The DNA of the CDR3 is TGCGCCAGCAGCCAGCTCGGGACTGCAACTAATGAAAAACTGTTTTTT. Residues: CASSQLGTATNEKLFF.

DNA of the CDR3: TGTGCCAGCAGCGTAGGGCAGGGCCCTAGCACAGATACGCAGTATTTT. Its translation is CASSVGQGPSTDTQYF. V usage is TRBV9 and J usage is TRBJ2-3, with TRBD1 as a possible D gene (5 bases). This CDR3 contains 16 residues. V dropped 0 bases and J dropped 0 bases, with 11 bases sitting between them. The V gene's germline CDR1 is SGDLS and CDR2 YYNGEE.

DNA of the CDR3: TGTGCCAGTACCGATACAGGGGGTGGCAATCAGCCCCAGCATTTT. This sequence encodes CASTDTGGGNQPQHF. The gene calls are TRBV19 and TRBJ1-5; 8 nucleotides agree with TRBD1. Germline-derived CDR1 and CDR2 are LNHDA and SQIVND (reference sequence). The CDR3 runs 15 residues. Trimming removed 7 bases from V and 2 bases from J; junction bases left unmatched: 7.

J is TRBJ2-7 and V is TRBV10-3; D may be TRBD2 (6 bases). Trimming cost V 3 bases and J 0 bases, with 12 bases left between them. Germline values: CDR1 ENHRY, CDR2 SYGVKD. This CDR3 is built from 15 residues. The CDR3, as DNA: TGTGCCATCAGTGATAGGGACGGGAGCTCCTACGAGCAGTACTTC. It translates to CAISDRDGSSYEQYF.

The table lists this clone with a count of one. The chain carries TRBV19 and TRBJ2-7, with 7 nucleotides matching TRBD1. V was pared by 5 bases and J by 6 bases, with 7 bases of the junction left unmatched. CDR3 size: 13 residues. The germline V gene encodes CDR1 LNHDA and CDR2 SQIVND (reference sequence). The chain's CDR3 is CASSPRQGGEQYF. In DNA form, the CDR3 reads TGTGCCAGTAGTCCACGACAGGGCGGCGAGCAGTACTTC.

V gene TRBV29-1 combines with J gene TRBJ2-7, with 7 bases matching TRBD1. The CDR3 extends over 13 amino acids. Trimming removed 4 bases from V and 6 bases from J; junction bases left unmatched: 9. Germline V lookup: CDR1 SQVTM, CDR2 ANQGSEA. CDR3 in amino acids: CSVVDRAGLEQYF. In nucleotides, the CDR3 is TGCAGCGTTGTAGACAGGGCCGGGCTCGAGCAGTACTTC.

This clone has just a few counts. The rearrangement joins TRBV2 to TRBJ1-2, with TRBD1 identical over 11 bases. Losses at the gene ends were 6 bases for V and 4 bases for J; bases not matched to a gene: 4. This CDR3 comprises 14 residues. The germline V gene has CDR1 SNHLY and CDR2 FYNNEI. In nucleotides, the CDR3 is TGTGCCAGCAGGGAGGGGACAGGGGGCTATGGCTACACCTTC. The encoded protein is CASREGTGGYGYTF.

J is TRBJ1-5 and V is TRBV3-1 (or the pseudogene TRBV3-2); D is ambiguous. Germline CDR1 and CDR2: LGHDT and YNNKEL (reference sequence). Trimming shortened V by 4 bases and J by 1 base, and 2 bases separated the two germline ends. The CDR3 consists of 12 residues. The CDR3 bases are TGTGCCAGCAGCCTCAGCAATCAGCCCCAGCATTTT. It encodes CASSLSNQPQHF.

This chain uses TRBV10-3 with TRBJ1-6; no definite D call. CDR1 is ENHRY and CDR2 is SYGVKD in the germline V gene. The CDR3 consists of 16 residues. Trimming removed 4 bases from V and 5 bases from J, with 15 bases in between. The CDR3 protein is CAISAGPRNNNSPLHF. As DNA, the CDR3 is TGTGCCATCAGTGCCGGCCCCAGGAACAATAATTCACCCCTCCACTTT.

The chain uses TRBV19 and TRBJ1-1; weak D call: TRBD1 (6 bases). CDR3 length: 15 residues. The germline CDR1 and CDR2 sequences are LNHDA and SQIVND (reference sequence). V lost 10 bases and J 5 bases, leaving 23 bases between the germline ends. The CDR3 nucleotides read TGTGCCACTCATCCTGCGGGGAGGGGGGCGACTGAAGCTTTCTTT. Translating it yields CATHPAGRGATEAFF.

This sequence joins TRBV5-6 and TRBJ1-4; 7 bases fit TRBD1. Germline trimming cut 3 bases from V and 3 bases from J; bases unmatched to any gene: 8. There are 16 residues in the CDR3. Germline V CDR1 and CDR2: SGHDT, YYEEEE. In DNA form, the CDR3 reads TGTGCCAGCAGCTGGGGGACAGCCGACGCTAATGAAAAACTGTTTTTT. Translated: CASSWGTADANEKLFF.

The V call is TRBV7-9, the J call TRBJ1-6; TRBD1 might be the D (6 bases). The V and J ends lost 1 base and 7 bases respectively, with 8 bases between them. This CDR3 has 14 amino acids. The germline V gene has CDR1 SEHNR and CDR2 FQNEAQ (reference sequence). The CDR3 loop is CASSLGTGNSPLHF. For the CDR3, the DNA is TGTGCCAGCAGCTTAGGTACAGGGAATTCACCCCTCCACTTT.

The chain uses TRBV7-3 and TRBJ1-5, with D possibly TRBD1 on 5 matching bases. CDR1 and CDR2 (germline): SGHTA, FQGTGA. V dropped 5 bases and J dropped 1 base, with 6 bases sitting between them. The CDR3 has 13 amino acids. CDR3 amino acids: CASSPGSNQPQHF. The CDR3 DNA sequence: TGTGCCAGCAGCCCAGGGAGCAATCAGCCCCAGCATTTT.

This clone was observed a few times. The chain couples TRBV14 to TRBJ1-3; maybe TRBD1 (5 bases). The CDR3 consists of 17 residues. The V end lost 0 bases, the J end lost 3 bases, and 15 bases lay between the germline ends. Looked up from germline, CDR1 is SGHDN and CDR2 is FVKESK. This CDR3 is CASSQDRGLTFGNTIYF. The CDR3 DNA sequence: TGTGCCAGCAGCCAAGATAGGGGCTTGACGTTTGGAAACACCATATATTTT.

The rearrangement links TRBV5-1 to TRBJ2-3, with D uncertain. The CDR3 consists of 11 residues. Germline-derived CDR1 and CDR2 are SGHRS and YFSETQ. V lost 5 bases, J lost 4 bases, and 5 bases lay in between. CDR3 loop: CASRGPDTQYF. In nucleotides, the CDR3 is TGCGCCAGCAGGGGTCCAGATACGCAGTATTTT. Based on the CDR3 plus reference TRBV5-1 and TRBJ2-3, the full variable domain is KAGVTQTPRYLIKTRGQQVTLSCSPISGHRSVSWYQQTPGQGLQFLFEYFSETQRNKGNFPGRFSGRQFSNSRSEMNVSTLELGDSALYLCASRGPDTQYFGPGTRLTVL.

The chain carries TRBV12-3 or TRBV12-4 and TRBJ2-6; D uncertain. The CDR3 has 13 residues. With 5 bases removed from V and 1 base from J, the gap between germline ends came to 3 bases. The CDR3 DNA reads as TGTGCCAGCAGTGTATCTGGGGCCAACGTCCTGACTTTC. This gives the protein CASSVSGANVLTF.